The 9 T cell receptor beta chains reported below all come from one sample, sequenced in a study of identical twins. TCRdb fed the 5' RACE reads into MiXCR, producing one record per CDR3 protein. The sample has roughly 770,000 distinct CDR3 sequences; 18% are singletons. This sample was also put to use in a study of T cells expressing NK-cell markers.

Sequenced: PBMCs. The receptor source for this set is a woman younger than 35 in good health.

This clonotype has a count of ten or more. This chain uses TRBV20-1 with TRBJ2-5, with a possible D match to TRBD1 (6 bases). The CDR3 sequence is 13 residues long. Trimming removed 8 bases from V and 5 bases from J, with 18 bases in between. The germline V gene has CDR1 DFQATT and CDR2 SNEGSKA (reference sequence). This CDR3 reads CSPFGTTPETQYF. As DNA, the CDR3 is TGCAGTCCCTTCGGGACAACCCCGGAGACCCAGTACTTC.

This clonotype came up a few times. The genes are TRBV12-3 or TRBV12-4 and TRBJ1-5, with D unclear. V was cut by 2 bases and J by 2 bases, with 10 bases left in between. The CDR3 is 15 residues long. This chain's CDR3 is CASSLTHRGNQPQHF. CDR3 sequence (DNA): TGTGCCAGCAGTTTAACGCACCGGGGCAATCAGCCCCAGCATTTT.

This clonotype was observed many times. This chain links TRBV6-1 with TRBJ1-4; perhaps TRBD1 as D (5 bases). The CDR3 is 13 amino acids. CDR1 and CDR2 from the germline V gene are MNHNS and SASEGT. Trimming shortened V by 6 bases and J by 8 bases, and 13 bases separated the two germline ends. The CDR3 region is CASSVPGGEKLFF. In nucleotides, the CDR3 is TGTGCCAGCAGCGTTCCCGGGGGGGAAAAACTGTTTTTT.

V usage is TRBV15 and J usage is TRBJ2-3, with D hard to call. Germline lookup yields CDR1 LNHNV and CDR2 YYDKDF (reference sequence). V shed 0 bases and J shed 4 bases, with 5 bases lying between them. The CDR3 is made up of 13 amino acids. The CDR3 region has the DNA TGTGCCACCAGCAGAGATCCTGCAGATACGCAGTATTTT. Protein: CATSRDPADTQYF.

CDR3 DNA: TGCAGTGCTGATCAACCTGGTGTCCAGCCAGATACGCAGTATTTT. Translated, it gives CSADQPGVQPDTQYF. The chain uses TRBV20-1 and TRBJ2-3; D is unclear. Deletions cut 5 bases from V and 4 bases from J, with 19 bases between. Germline lookup yields CDR1 DFQATT and CDR2 SNEGSKA (reference sequence). The CDR3 contains 15 residues.

The chain has TRBV9 and TRBJ2-5; 10 bases are shared with TRBD2. CDR1 is SGDLS and CDR2 is YYNGEE in the germline V gene. J was trimmed by 4 bases and V by 3 bases; bases with no gene match: 6. This CDR3 spans 15 amino acids. The CDR3 loop is CASSAELAGVETQYF. CDR3 sequence (DNA): TGTGCCAGCAGCGCCGAGCTAGCGGGAGTAGAGACCCAGTACTTC.

This clonotype was seen a few times. The chain joins TRBV10-3 to TRBJ2-2; 7 nucleotides line up with TRBD1. V was pared by 6 bases and J by 6 bases, with 7 bases of the junction left unmatched. The V gene's germline CDR1 is ENHRY and CDR2 SYGVKD. There are 14 residues in the CDR3. The CDR3 DNA follows: TGTGCCATCAGAAATAGACAGGGTTCCGGGGAGCTGTTTTTT. Translation: CAIRNRQGSGELFF.

This clonotype turned up a few times. The gene calls are TRBV29-1 and TRBJ1-4; D is perhaps TRBD1 (6 bases). Trimming shortened V by 1 base and J by 10 bases, and 16 bases separated the two germline ends. CDR3 length: 14 amino acids. Looked up from germline, CDR1 is SQVTM and CDR2 is ANQGSEA. CDR3 in amino acids: CSVEGQTGLGKLFF. CDR3 bases: TGCAGCGTTGAAGGCCAAACAGGGCTCGGAAAACTGTTTTTT.

This clonotype has at least ten counts. The J gene is TRBJ2-3, the V gene TRBV11-2; D uncertain. V gave up 0 bases and J gave up 6 bases, with 7 bases separating them. Looked up from germline, CDR1 is SGHAT and CDR2 is FQNNGV. This CDR3 has 13 amino acids. The CDR3 spells CASSLDLGDTQYF. As DNA, the CDR3 is TGTGCCAGCAGCTTAGATCTAGGGGATACGCAGTATTTT.